This section outlines one T cell receptor (beta chain) sequence together with its context. This entry comes from a study of blood T cell repertoires in COVID-19. Overall study: Sample material is recorded as cDNA or gDNA derived from T cells, B-cell-depleted T cells, or PBMCs.

Assay: immunoSEQ multiplex PCR; the TCRdb copy retains only in-frame clones and omits some. The sample includes 160,000 or so clones, 80% to 90% seen only once; the top ten take 1% to 1.2%. V lost 0 bases and J lost 4; bases outside the gene matches: 11. The CDR3 runs 18 residues. Germline lookup yields CDR1 LNHNV and CDR2 YYDKDF (reference sequence). Sequencing was carried out using peripheral blood. This sequence joins TRBV15 and TRBJ2-3, with 9 bases fitting TRBD2. This clonotype was sampled from a man in his forties or fifties with acute or convalescent COVID-19. CDR3 region: CATSRDYYERGVADTQYF. The DNA for the CDR3 is TGTGCCACCAGCAGAGATTACTACGAGCGGGGGGTCGCAGATACGCAGTATTTT.